This entry lists 20 T cell receptor beta chains sequenced from one sample in a study of T-cell reconstitution after alpha-beta-depleted transplantation in children. Unique molecular identifiers were incorporated when the TCRbeta library was constructed. TCRdb analysed the PCR reads with MiXCR anew, one entry per CDR3 protein. The profile covers hundreds of thousands of distinct CDR3 sequences, with approximately 12% appearing a single time and around 2.2% taken by the ten largest. The starting material was PBMCs, mostly from graft donor cells, obtained 360 days after TCRalphabeta/CD19-depleted stem cell transplant. These receptors originate from a male patient younger than 18 who had a stem cell transplant for acute myeloid leukemia, so the T cells may come from the graft donor.

The chain employs TRBV7-9 and TRBJ2-7; TRBD1 might be the D (5 bases). This CDR3 has 14 amino acids. Looked up from germline, CDR1 is SEHNR and CDR2 is FQNEAQ (reference sequence). V shed 2 bases and J shed 2 bases, with 10 bases lying between them. CDR3 in DNA: TGTGCCAGCAGCTTAAGCCAGGGCCCCTACGAGCAGTACTTC. Its protein is CASSLSQGPYEQYF.

In this sample, this clonotype turned up many times. V and J are TRBV12-3 or TRBV12-4 and TRBJ2-3; possibly TRBD1 for D (6 bases). This CDR3 is built from 16 residues. The germline V and J ends were trimmed by 5 bases and 0 bases, with 15 bases remaining between them. CDR3 residues: CASSPIQGSSTDTQYF. In DNA form, the CDR3 reads TGTGCCAGCAGTCCGATACAGGGTTCGAGCACAGATACGCAGTATTTT.

The rearrangement uses TRBV5-5 and TRBJ2-2; TRBD2 might be the D (5 bases). The CDR3 has 14 amino acids. V lost 4 bases, J lost 4 bases, and 11 bases lay in between. Germline CDR1 and CDR2: SGHKS and YYEKEE (reference sequence). CDR3 bases: TGTGCCAGCAGCAACGGACTGGGCACCGGGGAGCTGTTTTTT. This sequence encodes CASSNGLGTGELFF.

The V gene is TRBV9, the J gene TRBJ1-3, with TRBD1 as a possible D gene (6 bases). This CDR3 comprises 15 residues. Trimming pared 0 bases from V and 2 bases from J, leaving 9 bases between. Germline lookup yields CDR1 SGDLS and CDR2 YYNGEE. CDR3 bases: TGTGCCAGCAGCGTAGCAGGGACACCTGGAAACACCATATATTTT. Protein sequence: CASSVAGTPGNTIYF.

This clonotype was seen a handful of times. The chain has TRBV5-5 and TRBJ2-7; D may match TRBD1 or TRBD2 (6 bases each). V lost 4 bases, J lost 2 bases, and 13 bases lay in between. Germline CDR1 SGHKS, CDR2 YYEKEE (reference sequence). The CDR3 runs 14 residues. This CDR3 is CASSHREEAYEQYF. The CDR3 nucleotides read TGTGCCAGCAGCCACAGGGAGGAGGCCTACGAGCAGTACTTC.

The rearrangement links TRBV28 to TRBJ1-3, with 7 bases matching TRBD1. Losses at the gene ends were 8 bases for V and 0 bases for J; bases not matched to a gene: 7. Germline V gene data show CDR1 as MDHEN and CDR2 as SYDVKM. The CDR3 has 15 amino acids. The CDR3 sequence: CASGRQGPSGNTIYF. In DNA, the CDR3 is TGTGCCAGCGGGAGACAGGGCCCCTCTGGAAACACCATATATTTT.

This clonotype appeared many times. The chain links TRBV7-3 to TRBJ1-1; 8 bases line up with TRBD1. The CDR3 spans 13 residues. Germline-derived CDR1 and CDR2 are SGHTA and FQGTGA. Trimming cost V 5 bases and J 7 bases; bases outside gene matches: 6. The CDR3, as DNA: TGTGCCAGCAGCCCGGGACAGGTGATTGAAGCTTTCTTT. Translating gives CASSPGQVIEAFF.

This chain uses TRBV11-2 with TRBJ2-7; a possible D gene is TRBD1 (5 bases). CDR1 is SGHAT and CDR2 is FQNNGV in the germline V gene. V was clipped by 5 bases and J by 3 bases, with 23 bases between them. The length of the CDR3 is 17 residues. The CDR3 protein is CASSVEGGAGIIYEQYF. The CDR3 DNA sequence: TGTGCCAGCAGCGTGGAAGGTGGGGCAGGGATAATCTACGAGCAGTACTTC.

The chain has TRBV20-1 and TRBJ2-5; 7 nucleotides agree with TRBD2. Trimming at V came to 5 bases and at J to 3 bases, leaving 6 bases not matched to a gene. CDR1 and CDR2 from the germline V gene are DFQATT and SNEGSKA (reference sequence). The CDR3 spans 13 residues. Written as DNA, the CDR3 is TGCAGTGCTGGGGGACTACACGAAGAGACCCAGTACTTC. Its translation is CSAGGLHEETQYF.

The chain recombines TRBV12-3 or TRBV12-4 with TRBJ2-1; 8 bases agree with TRBD2. J was trimmed by 8 bases and V by 0 bases; bases with no gene match: 6. The CDR3 covers 15 residues. CDR3 amino acids: CASSLASGRGHEQFF. Here the CDR3 DNA reads TGTGCCAGCAGTTTAGCCAGCGGGAGAGGGCATGAGCAGTTCTTC.

This clonotype was picked up a small number of times. In DNA form, the CDR3 reads TGTGCCAGCTCACCACCGAACAGGTTCTATGGCTACACCTTC. Translating gives CASSPPNRFYGYTF. The V call is TRBV18, the J call TRBJ1-2; maybe TRBD1 (5 bases). Trimming shortened V by 0 bases and J by 4 bases, and 9 bases separated the two germline ends. The V gene's germline CDR1 is KGHSH and CDR2 LQKENI. The CDR3 covers 14 residues.

The chain is built from TRBV6-5 and TRBJ2-7; 7 bases align to TRBD2. This CDR3 region has 15 residues. The V and J ends lost 0 bases and 3 bases, in that order; junction bases with no gene match: 5. Looked up from germline, CDR1 is MNHEY and CDR2 is SVGAGI. CDR3 nucleotide sequence: TGTGCCAGCAGTTACTCTCTGGGCGGGAGCTACGAGCAGTACTTC. The encoded protein is CASSYSLGGSYEQYF.

Remarks on this clonotype: A much larger clone lies one base from this, so it may be a read error. The chain uses TRBV9 and TRBJ2-5, with 11 bases identical to TRBD2. The CDR3 length is 17 residues. Germline loops: CDR1 SGDLS, CDR2 YYNGEE. V lost 7 bases, J lost 3 bases, and 14 bases stayed unmatched. In DNA, the CDR3 is TGTGCCAGCGGCTCCCGACTAGCGGGGTGGTTTGAAGAGACCCAGTACTTC. This sequence encodes CASGSRLAGWFEETQYF.

This clonotype was seen more than once but under ten times. The J gene is TRBJ2-7, the V gene TRBV15; 13 bases line up with TRBD2. This CDR3 region has 18 residues. The V gene end was trimmed by 3 bases and the J gene end by 0 bases; junction bases not matched to a gene: 8. Germline lookup yields CDR1 LNHNV and CDR2 YYDKDF (reference sequence). CDR3 protein: CATSSGLAGVLFSYEQYF. As DNA, the CDR3 is TGTGCCACCAGCAGCGGACTAGCGGGGGTTCTATTCTCCTACGAGCAGTACTTC.

The genes are TRBV30 and TRBJ2-5, with 7 bases lining up with TRBD1. Germline V gene data show CDR1 as GTSNPN and CDR2 as SVGIG (reference sequence). V lost 5 bases to trimming and J lost 5 bases; unmatched junction nucleotides: 5. This CDR3 is built from 12 residues. This CDR3 reads CAWAGTDETQYF. The CDR3 DNA reads TGTGCCTGGGCCGGGACAGATGAGACCCAGTACTTC.

This clonotype has a handful of counts. The chain joins TRBV25-1 to TRBJ2-4, with D tentatively TRBD2 (7 bases). The germline V gene encodes CDR1 MGHDK and CDR2 SYGVNS. This CDR3 region has 16 residues. Between the trimmed V and J ends, which lost 1 base and 6 bases, there was a span of 16 bases. The CDR3 sequence: CASSESVQGGGNIQYF. In DNA form, the CDR3 reads TGTGCCAGCAGTGAATCAGTTCAAGGGGGGGGAAACATTCAGTACTTC.

This clonotype was seen more than once but under ten times. The chain employs TRBV27 and TRBJ2-7; tentative D call: TRBD2 (5 bases). This CDR3 comprises 14 residues. Germline V gene data show CDR1 as MNHEY and CDR2 as SMNVEV (reference sequence). V shed 3 bases and J shed 6 bases, with 15 bases lying between them. This CDR3 is CASSFESRGSEQYF. CDR3 sequence (DNA): TGTGCCAGCAGTTTTGAGAGTCGAGGGTCCGAGCAGTACTTC.

V is TRBV28 and J is TRBJ2-7; 8 positions match TRBD1. V lost 2 bases, J lost 0 bases, and 3 bases stayed unmatched. Germline V CDR1 and CDR2: MDHEN, SYDVKM. CDR3 length: 15 residues. This chain's CDR3 is CASSLVQGVSYEQYF. For the CDR3, the DNA is TGTGCCAGCAGTTTAGTACAGGGGGTCTCCTACGAGCAGTACTTC.

As DNA, the CDR3 is TGTGCCATCAGTGCAAATCTACAGGGCTATAATGAAAAACTGTTTTTT. This codes for CAISANLQGYNEKLFF. The chain combines TRBV10-3 with TRBJ1-4; D perhaps matches TRBD1 (6 bases). Trimming stripped 4 bases from V and 4 bases from J, with 16 bases between. The CDR3 runs 16 residues. Germline V lookup: CDR1 ENHRY, CDR2 SYGVKD.

This clonotype was seen repeatedly, ten times or more. The chain has TRBV7-2 and TRBJ2-7; 15 nucleotides match TRBD2. Germline loops: CDR1 SGHTA, CDR2 FQGNSA. The CDR3 covers 16 residues. Trimming took 3 bases from V and 3 from J; bases not matched to a gene: 3. The CDR3 reads CASSLGTSGRFYEQYF. The CDR3 DNA is TGTGCCAGCAGCTTGGGGACTAGCGGGAGGTTCTACGAGCAGTACTTC. The whole variable domain, filled in from reference TRBV7-2 and TRBJ2-7, reads GAGVSQSPSNKVTEKGKDVELRCDPISGHTALYWYRQSLGQGLEFLIYFQGNSAPDKSGLPSDRFSAERTGGSVSTLTIQRTQQEDSAVYLCASSLGTSGRFYEQYFGPGTRLTVT.